Shown below are 9 T cell receptor beta chains from a single sample sequenced in a study of blood T cell repertoires in COVID-19. Clones were sequenced by immunoSEQ multiplex PCR, and TCRdb holds only the in-frame ones, with some missing. The table has roughly 280,000 clones, roughly 83% seen once; the top ten hold 3.5% to 5.5%. The sequencing input was peripheral blood. Receptor source: a man in his 60s who had recovered from COVID-19.

J is TRBJ2-7 and V is TRBV7-8; the match to TRBD1 covers 8 bases. CDR1 and CDR2 (germline): SGHVS, FQNEAQ. This CDR3 has 16 amino acids. V shed 5 bases and J 0 bases; nucleotides not matched to a gene: 9. The CDR3, as DNA: TGTGCCAGCAGCCCAACCGGGACAGGAAGCTCCTACGAGCAGTACTTC. Translated: CASSPTGTGSSYEQYF.

This sequence joins TRBV7-9 and TRBJ2-3; 7 nucleotides line up with TRBD1. The CDR3 runs to 14 residues. Germline CDR1 reads SEHNR; CDR2 reads FQNEAQ (reference sequence). CDR3 sequence reads: CATWDSLSTDTQYF. In DNA, the CDR3 is TGTGCGACTTGGGACAGCCTTAGCACAGATACGCAGTATTTT.

The V call is TRBV5-1, the J call TRBJ1-6; D possibly corresponds to TRBD1 (5 bases). Trimming stripped 6 bases from V and 9 bases from J, with 13 bases between. The germline V gene has CDR1 SGHRS and CDR2 YFSETQ. This CDR3 has 13 residues. CDR3 residues: CASTDDGASPLHF. The CDR3 DNA sequence: TGCGCCAGCACGGACGATGGGGCTTCACCCCTCCACTTT.

The chain employs TRBV5-1 and TRBJ2-2; D possibly corresponds to TRBD1 (5 bases). Trimming removed 4 bases from V and 6 bases from J, with 16 bases in between. Germline V gene lookup returns CDR1 SGHRS and CDR2 YFSETQ. CDR3 length: 15 amino acids. The CDR3 nucleotides read TGCGCCAGCAGCAAAGATGACAGTCGTGCCGGGGAGCTGTTTTTT. As protein: CASSKDDSRAGELFF.

The J gene is TRBJ1-4, the V gene TRBV5-1; D is perhaps TRBD1 (5 bases). The CDR3 length is 12 residues. Trimming took off 2 bases at V and 12 bases at J, with 11 bases between the two ends. From germline, CDR1 is SGHRS and CDR2 YFSETQ. DNA for the CDR3: TGCGCCAGCAGCTTTACAGGTGGCGAACTGTTTTTT. Translation: CASSFTGGELFF.

This clone has a single count. The chain links TRBV7-2 to TRBJ2-1; D might be TRBD1 (5 bases). The CDR3 extends over 15 amino acids. CDR1 and CDR2 from the germline V gene are SGHTA and FQGNSA. Trimming shortened V by 4 bases and J by 7 bases, and 17 bases separated the two germline ends. The CDR3 DNA is TGTGCCAGCAGCTATCTTGCAAGGGGCCTGAATGAGCAGTTCTTC. Protein sequence: CASSYLARGLNEQFF.

The chain uses TRBV10-3 and TRBJ1-1; D unclear. V lost 4 bases, J lost 5 bases, and 14 bases lay in between. There are 14 residues in the CDR3. The V gene's germline CDR1 is ENHRY and CDR2 SYGVKD. CDR3 bases: TGTGCCATCAGTGTCGAGGTAACGGGGACTGAAGCTTTCTTT. Translation gives CAISVEVTGTEAFF.

This chain links TRBV7-9 with TRBJ1-3; 7 bases agree with TRBD1. This CDR3 has 15 amino acids. In germline, CDR1 is SEHNR, CDR2 FQNEAQ (reference sequence). Trimming removed 5 bases from V and 2 bases from J; junction bases left unmatched: 6. CDR3 sequence reads: CASSVITGAGNTIYF. The CDR3 DNA is TGTGCCAGCAGCGTGATAACAGGGGCTGGAAACACCATATATTTT.

The rearrangement uses TRBV19 and TRBJ1-2; D unclear. The CDR3 has 14 amino acids. Germline assignment: CDR1 LNHDA and CDR2 SQIVND (reference sequence). The ends were cut back, 5 bases at V and 0 bases at J, with 10 bases in the middle. CDR3 sequence: CASSPGWTNYGYTF. The CDR3, as DNA: TGTGCCAGTAGTCCAGGATGGACTAACTATGGCTACACCTTC.